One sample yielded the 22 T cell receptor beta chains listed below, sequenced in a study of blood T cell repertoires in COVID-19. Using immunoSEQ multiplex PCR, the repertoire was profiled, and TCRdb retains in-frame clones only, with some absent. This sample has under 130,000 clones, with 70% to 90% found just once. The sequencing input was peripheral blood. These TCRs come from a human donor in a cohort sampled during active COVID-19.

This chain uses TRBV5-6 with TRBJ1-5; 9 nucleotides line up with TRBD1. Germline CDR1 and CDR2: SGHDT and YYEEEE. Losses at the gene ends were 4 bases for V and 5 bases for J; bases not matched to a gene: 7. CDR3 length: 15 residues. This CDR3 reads CASSLWTGAHQPQHF. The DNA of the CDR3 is TGTGCCAGCAGCCTGTGGACAGGGGCCCATCAGCCCCAGCATTTT.

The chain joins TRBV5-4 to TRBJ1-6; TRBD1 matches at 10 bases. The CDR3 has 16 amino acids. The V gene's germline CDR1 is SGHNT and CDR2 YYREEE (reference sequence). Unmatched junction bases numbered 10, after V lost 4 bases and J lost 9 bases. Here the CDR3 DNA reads TGTGCCAGCAGCGCCACGGGACAGGGGCGAGTTTCACCCCTCCACTTT. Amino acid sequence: CASSATGQGRVSPLHF.

This chain's CDR3 is CASSVGADSAYEQYF. CDR3 DNA: TGTGCCAGCAGCGTAGGGGCGGACTCTGCCTACGAGCAGTACTTC. The rearrangement uses TRBV9 and TRBJ2-7; weak D call: TRBD2 (5 bases). The CDR3 contains 15 residues. V was cut by 0 bases and J by 2 bases, with 12 bases left in between. Germline V gene sequence: CDR1 SGDLS, CDR2 YYNGEE.

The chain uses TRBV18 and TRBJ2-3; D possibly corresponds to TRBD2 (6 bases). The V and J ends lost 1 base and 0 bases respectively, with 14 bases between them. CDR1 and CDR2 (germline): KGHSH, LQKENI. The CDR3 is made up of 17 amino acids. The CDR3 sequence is CASSPLPLASSTDTQYF. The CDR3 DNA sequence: TGTGCCAGCTCACCACTGCCACTAGCTTCTAGCACAGATACGCAGTATTTT.

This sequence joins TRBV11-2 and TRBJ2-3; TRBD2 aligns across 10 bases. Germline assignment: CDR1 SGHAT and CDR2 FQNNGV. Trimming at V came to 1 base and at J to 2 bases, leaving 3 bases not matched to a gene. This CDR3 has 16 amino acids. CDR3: CASSLASGRATDTQYF. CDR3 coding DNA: TGTGCCAGCAGCTTAGCCAGCGGGAGGGCCACAGATACGCAGTATTTT.

CDR3 in DNA: TGTGCCAGCAGCTTAGTGGTACAGGGGTCCGAAGCTTTCTTT. It specifies CASSLVVQGSEAFF. The chain uses TRBV11-2 and TRBJ1-1; TRBD1 matches at 7 bases. The CDR3 contains 14 residues. With V trimmed by 1 base and J by 8 bases, 7 bases remained unmatched. The V gene's germline CDR1 is SGHAT and CDR2 FQNNGV. Using reference TRBV11-2 and TRBJ1-1 for the parts outside the CDR3, the full variable domain is EAGVAQSPRYKIIEKRQSVAFWCNPISGHATLYWYQQILGQGPKLLIQFQNNGVVDDSQLPKDRFSAERLKGVDSTLKIQPAKLEDSAVYLCASSLVVQGSEAFFGQGTRLTVV.

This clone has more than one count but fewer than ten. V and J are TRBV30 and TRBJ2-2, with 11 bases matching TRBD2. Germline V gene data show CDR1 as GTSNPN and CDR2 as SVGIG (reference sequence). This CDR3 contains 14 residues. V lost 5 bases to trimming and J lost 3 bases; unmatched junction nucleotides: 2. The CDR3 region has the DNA TGTGCCTGGGGGACTAGCGGATACACCGGGGAGCTGTTTTTT. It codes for CAWGTSGYTGELFF.

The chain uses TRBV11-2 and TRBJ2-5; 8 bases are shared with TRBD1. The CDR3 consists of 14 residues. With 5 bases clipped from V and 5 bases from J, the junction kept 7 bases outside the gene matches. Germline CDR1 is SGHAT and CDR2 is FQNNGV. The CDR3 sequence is CASSVSGQGETQYF. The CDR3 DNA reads TGTGCCAGCAGCGTTAGCGGACAGGGTGAGACCCAGTACTTC. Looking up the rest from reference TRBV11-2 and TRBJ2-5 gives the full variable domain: EAGVAQSPRYKIIEKRQSVAFWCNPISGHATLYWYQQILGQGPKLLIQFQNNGVVDDSQLPKDRFSAERLKGVDSTLKIQPAKLEDSAVYLCASSVSGQGETQYFGPGTRLLVL.

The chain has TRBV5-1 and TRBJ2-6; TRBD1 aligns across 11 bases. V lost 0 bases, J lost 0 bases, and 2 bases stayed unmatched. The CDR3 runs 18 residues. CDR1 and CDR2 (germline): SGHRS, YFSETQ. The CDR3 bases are TGCGCCAGCAGCTTGGATGGACAGGGGGCCTCTGGGGCCAACGTCCTGACTTTC. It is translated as CASSLDGQGASGANVLTF.

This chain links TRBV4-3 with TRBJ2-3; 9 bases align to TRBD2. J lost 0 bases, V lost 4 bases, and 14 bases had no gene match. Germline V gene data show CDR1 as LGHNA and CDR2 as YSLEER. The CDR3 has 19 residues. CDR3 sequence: CASSRNLGRGGRSTDTQYF. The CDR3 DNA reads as TGCGCCAGCAGCCGGAACCTAGGGCGGGGGGGCCGTAGCACAGATACGCAGTATTTT.

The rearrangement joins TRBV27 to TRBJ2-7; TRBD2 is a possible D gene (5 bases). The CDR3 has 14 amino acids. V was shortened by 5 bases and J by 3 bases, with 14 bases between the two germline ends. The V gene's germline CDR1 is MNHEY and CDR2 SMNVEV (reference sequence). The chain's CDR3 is CASSPQLGSYEQYF. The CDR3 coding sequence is TGTGCCAGCAGTCCCCAGCTGGGGAGCTACGAGCAGTACTTC.

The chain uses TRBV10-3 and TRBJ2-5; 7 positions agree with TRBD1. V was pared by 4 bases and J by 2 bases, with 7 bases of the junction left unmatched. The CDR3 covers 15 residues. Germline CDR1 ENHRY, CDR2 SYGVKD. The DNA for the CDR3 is TGTGCCATCAGTGCGCCAGGGACAGAACAAGAGACCCAGTACTTC. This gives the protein CAISAPGTEQETQYF.

The CDR3 region is CAWGQREDTEAFF. The CDR3 DNA is TGTGCCTGGGGACAACGGGAAGACACTGAAGCTTTCTTT. The rearrangement links TRBV5-4 to TRBJ1-1, with a possible D match to TRBD1 (6 bases). V lost 10 bases, J lost 3 bases, and 16 bases lay in between. The CDR3 loop spans 13 amino acids. The germline CDR1 and CDR2 sequences are SGHNT and YYREEE (reference sequence).

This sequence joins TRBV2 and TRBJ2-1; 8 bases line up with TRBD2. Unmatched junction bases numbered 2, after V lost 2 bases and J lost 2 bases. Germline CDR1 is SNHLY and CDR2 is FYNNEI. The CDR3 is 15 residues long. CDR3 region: CASSERGGPYNEQFF. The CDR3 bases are TGTGCCAGCAGTGAACGGGGGGGCCCCTACAATGAGCAGTTCTTC.

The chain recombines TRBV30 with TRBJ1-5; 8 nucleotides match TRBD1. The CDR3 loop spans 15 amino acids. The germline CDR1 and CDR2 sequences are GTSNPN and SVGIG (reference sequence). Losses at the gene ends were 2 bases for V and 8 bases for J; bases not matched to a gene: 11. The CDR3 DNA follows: TGTGCCTGGAGTCCCACTGGACAGGGAATCAAGCCCCAGCATTTT. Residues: CAWSPTGQGIKPQHF.

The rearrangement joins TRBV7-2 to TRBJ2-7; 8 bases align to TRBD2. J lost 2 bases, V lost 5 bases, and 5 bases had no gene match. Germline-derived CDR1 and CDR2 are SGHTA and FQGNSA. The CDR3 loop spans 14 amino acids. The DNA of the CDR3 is TGTGCCAGCAGCAGGCCCGGGGGGGCCTACGAGCAGTACTTC. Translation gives CASSRPGGAYEQYF.

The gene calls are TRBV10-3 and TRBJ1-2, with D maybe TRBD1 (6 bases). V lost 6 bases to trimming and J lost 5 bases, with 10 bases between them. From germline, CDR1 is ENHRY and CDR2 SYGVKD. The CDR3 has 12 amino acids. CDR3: CAISPDRYGYTF. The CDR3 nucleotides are TGTGCCATCAGCCCGGACAGATATGGCTACACCTTC.

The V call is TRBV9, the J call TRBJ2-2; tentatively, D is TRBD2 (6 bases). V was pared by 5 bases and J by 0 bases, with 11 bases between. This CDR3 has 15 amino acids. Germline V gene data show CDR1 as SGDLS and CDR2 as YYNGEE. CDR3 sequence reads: CASRVGGSNTGELFF. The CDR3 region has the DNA TGTGCCAGCAGGGTCGGGGGTTCGAACACCGGGGAGCTGTTTTTT.

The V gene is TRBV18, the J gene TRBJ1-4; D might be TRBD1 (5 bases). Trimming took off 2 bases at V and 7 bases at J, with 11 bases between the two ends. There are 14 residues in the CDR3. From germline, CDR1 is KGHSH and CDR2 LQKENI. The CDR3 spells CASSPGANSEKLFF. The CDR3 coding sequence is TGTGCCAGCTCACCAGGGGCGAATAGTGAAAAACTGTTTTTT.

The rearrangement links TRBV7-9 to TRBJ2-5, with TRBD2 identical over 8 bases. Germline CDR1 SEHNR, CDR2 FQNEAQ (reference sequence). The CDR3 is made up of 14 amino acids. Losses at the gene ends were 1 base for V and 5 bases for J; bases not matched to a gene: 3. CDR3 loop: CASSLVTGGETQYF. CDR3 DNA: TGTGCCAGCAGCTTAGTTACGGGAGGGGAGACCCAGTACTTC.

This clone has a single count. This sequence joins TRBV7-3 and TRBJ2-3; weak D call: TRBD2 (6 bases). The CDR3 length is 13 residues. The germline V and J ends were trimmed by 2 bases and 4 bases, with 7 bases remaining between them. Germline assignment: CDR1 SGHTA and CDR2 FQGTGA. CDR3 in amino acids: CASSLGEADTQYF. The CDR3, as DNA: TGTGCCAGCAGCTTAGGGGAGGCAGATACGCAGTATTTT.

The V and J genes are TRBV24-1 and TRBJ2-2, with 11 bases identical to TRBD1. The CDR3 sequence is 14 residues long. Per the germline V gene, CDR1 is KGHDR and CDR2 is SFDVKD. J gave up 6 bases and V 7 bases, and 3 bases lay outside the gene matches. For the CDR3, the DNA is TGTGCCACCAGACCGGGACAGGGGGCCGGGGAGCTGTTTTTT. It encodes CATRPGQGAGELFF.